The present T cell receptor beta chain was sequenced within a study of blood T cell repertoires in COVID-19. Looking at the study overall: Italy, Spain and the United States were the sources of the convalescent and acute COVID-19 samples.

Trimming took off 3 bases at V and 7 bases at J, with 10 bases between the two ends. The CDR3 loop spans 13 amino acids. The germline V gene encodes CDR1 MDHEN and CDR2 SYDVKM. Authors' processing steps: Cell counts per sample came from amplifying reference gene primers. Measured with immunoSEQ multiplex PCR; TCRdb has only the in-frame clones, and not every one. That table supplies the V and J calls and clone size; D and trimming were determined from the DNA. The sample has roughly 250,000 clones, 82% seen once; the top ten hold 4.9%. The genes are TRBV28 and TRBJ2-1, with D perhaps matching TRBD2 (6 bases). The sequenced sample was peripheral blood. The receptor was derived from a woman of 80 years or more with active or convalescent COVID-19. The DNA for the CDR3 is TGTGCCAGCAGTTTGACTAGGGTTAATGAGCAGTTCTTC. It specifies CASSLTRVNEQFF.